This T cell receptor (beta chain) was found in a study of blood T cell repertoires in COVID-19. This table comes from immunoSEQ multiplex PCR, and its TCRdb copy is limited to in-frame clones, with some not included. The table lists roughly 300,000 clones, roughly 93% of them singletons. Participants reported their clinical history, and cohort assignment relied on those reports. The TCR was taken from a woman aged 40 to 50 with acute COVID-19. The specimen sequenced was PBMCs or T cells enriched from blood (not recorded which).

CDR3 DNA sequence: TGTGCCACCAGCATCACTCAGTACGGGGGTAGTAGCTATGAGCAGTTCTTC. Translated: CATSITQYGGSSYEQFF. The J gene is TRBJ2-1, the V gene TRBV15, with a tentative D call TRBD2 (6 bases). V was cut by 4 bases and J by 8 bases, with 24 bases left in between. Germline values: CDR1 LNHNV, CDR2 YYDKDF (reference sequence). CDR3 size: 17 residues.